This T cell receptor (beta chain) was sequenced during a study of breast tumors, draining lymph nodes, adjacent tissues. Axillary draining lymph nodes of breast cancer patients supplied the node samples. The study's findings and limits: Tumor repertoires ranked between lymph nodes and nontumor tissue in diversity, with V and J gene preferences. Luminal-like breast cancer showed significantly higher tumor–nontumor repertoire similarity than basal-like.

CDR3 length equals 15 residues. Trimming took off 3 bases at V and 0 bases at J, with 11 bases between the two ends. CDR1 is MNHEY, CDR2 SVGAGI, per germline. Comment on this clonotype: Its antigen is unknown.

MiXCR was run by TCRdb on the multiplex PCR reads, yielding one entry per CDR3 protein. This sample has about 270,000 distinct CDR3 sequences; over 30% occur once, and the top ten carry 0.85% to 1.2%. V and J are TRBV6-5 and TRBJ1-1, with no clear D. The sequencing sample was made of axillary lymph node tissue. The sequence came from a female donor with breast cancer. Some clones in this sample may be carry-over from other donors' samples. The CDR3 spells CASSYGLNMNTEAFF. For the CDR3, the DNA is TGTGCCAGCAGTTATGGATTAAACATGAACACTGAAGCTTTCTTT.